This T cell receptor (beta chain) was profiled in a study of T cell repertoires in cytomegalovirus infection. As for the study in general: The authors used CMV epitopes that were HLA-C-restricted (recently identified) and HLA-B-restricted (well studied). Matching HLA type, along with CMV infection, was indicated by public TCR beta signatures. Study-wide points: Ex vivo responses were dominated by HLA-C-restricted CMV-specific TCR beta clonotypes.

MiXCR was run by TCRdb on the reads, yielding one entry per CDR3 protein. The top ten hold 13% of the sample, which has some 940,000 distinct CDR3 sequences, 31% seen once. This clonotype was counted at least ten times. Its antigen remains unknown. The clonotype originates from a human donor in good health (CMV status not recorded). Some clones in this sample may be carry-over from other donors' samples. This specimen consisted of cultured CD8+ T cells from PBMCs, obtained from culture after CMV antigen stimulation.

The CDR3 nucleotides are TGTGCCAGCAGTGGGGACAGGTTATATGGCTACACCTTC. Translation gives CASSGDRLYGYTF. This chain connects TRBV6-1 to TRBJ1-2, with 8 bases aligning to TRBD1. Germline V gene lookup returns CDR1 MNHNS and CDR2 SASEGT. The CDR3 sequence is 13 residues long. The ends lost 4 bases at V and 5 bases at J; junction bases unmatched: 3.